These 16 T cell receptor beta chains came from one sample sequenced in a study of cytomegalovirus exposure and HLA in healthy donors. PCR was performed using 60 Vbeta and 13 Jbeta primers. Method: immunoSEQ multiplex PCR; TCRdb's copy keeps in-frame clones and lacks some. The data show approximately 160,000 clones, with 76% seen just once and less than 0.9% held by the top ten. Sequencing was performed on PBMCs. These receptors originate from a female donor in good health and CMV-seronegative.

Worth noting for this clone: The junction differs from germline at one of its ends, possibly a read error. This chain uses TRBV30 with TRBJ1-4; TRBD1 agrees at 7 bases. Germline assignment: CDR1 GTSNPN and CDR2 SVGIG (reference sequence). There are 16 residues in the CDR3. The CDR3 loop reads CAWSYRDRTTNAKLFF. The DNA for the CDR3 is TGTGCCTGGAGTTACCGGGACAGAACAACTAATGCAAAACTGTTTTTT.

V and J are TRBV28 and TRBJ1-2, with a weak D call TRBD1 (5 bases). V lost 8 bases and J 6 bases, leaving 16 bases between the germline ends. The CDR3 length is 13 residues. The germline V gene encodes CDR1 MDHEN and CDR2 SYDVKM. The CDR3 nucleotides read TGTGCCAGCCGCCGAACAGGATTAGATGGCTACACCTTC. Amino acid sequence: CASRRTGLDGYTF.

V is TRBV7-2 and J is TRBJ1-5, with D perhaps matching TRBD1 (6 bases). CDR1 and CDR2 from the germline V gene are SGHTA and FQGNSA. CDR3 length: 16 residues. V was clipped by 5 bases and J by 2 bases, with 16 bases between them. In DNA form, the CDR3 reads TGTGCCAGCAGCAACCAGGGGACACATGGCAATCAGCCCCAGCATTTT. This gives the protein CASSNQGTHGNQPQHF.

The chain couples TRBV4-1 to TRBJ2-4; no reliable D call. Germline CDR1 and CDR2: MGHRA and YSYEKL. The ends were cut back, 0 bases at V and 1 base at J, with 16 bases in the middle. There are 18 residues in the CDR3. The DNA for the CDR3 is TGCGCCAGCAGCCAAGAAGAGGTGCCAAGGTTTGCCAAAAACATTCAGTACTTC. Translation gives CASSQEEVPRFAKNIQYF.

This clone has more than one count but fewer than ten. J is TRBJ1-2 and V is TRBV5-8; D unresolved. Trimming took off 1 base at V and 6 bases at J, with 31 bases between the two ends. CDR3 size: 20 residues. Germline CDR1 reads SGHTS; CDR2 reads YDEGEE. Here the CDR3 reads CASSLSRDAQAAYSKDGYTF. The DNA of the CDR3 is TGTGCCAGCAGCTTGAGTCGGGATGCCCAGGCGGCCTATAGTAAAGATGGCTACACCTTC. Combining the CDR3 with reference TRBV5-8 and TRBJ1-2 gives the whole variable domain EAGVTQSPTHLIKTRGQQATLRCSPISGHTSVYWYQQALGLGLQFLLWYDEGEERNRGNFPPRFSGRQFPNYSSELNVNALELEDSALYLCASSLSRDAQAAYSKDGYTFGSGTRLTVV.

In the case of this clone: Within the sample, other DNA sequences also encode this same CDR3. The chain carries TRBV14 and TRBJ1-2, with D maybe TRBD1 (5 bases). The V end lost 0 bases, the J end lost 3 bases, and 17 bases lay between the germline ends. The CDR3 runs to 17 residues. Germline-derived CDR1 and CDR2 are SGHDN and FVKESK. The CDR3 sequence: CASSQDGATGRYYGYTF. CDR3 bases: TGTGCCAGCAGCCAAGACGGGGCGACGGGGAGGTACTATGGCTACACCTTC.

The chain couples TRBV9 to TRBJ1-2, with 9 bases matching TRBD1. The length of the CDR3 is 19 residues. Germline V gene sequence: CDR1 SGDLS, CDR2 YYNGEE. Trimming at V came to 4 bases and at J to 2 bases, leaving 18 bases not matched to a gene. CDR3: CASSPLPGQGLAGNYGYTF. The CDR3 coding sequence is TGTGCCAGCAGCCCCCTACCGGGACAGGGTTTGGCAGGAAACTATGGCTACACCTTC.

The gene calls are TRBV5-1 and TRBJ2-1; 9 bases align to TRBD1. Losses at the gene ends were 5 bases for V and 4 bases for J; bases not matched to a gene: 19. The CDR3 runs to 19 residues. The germline gives CDR1 SGHRS, CDR2 YFSETQ. The CDR3 bases are TGCGCCAGCAGTTTTTTCCACCCGAGGAACAGGGGGCGGTACAATGAGCAGTTCTTC. It is translated as CASSFFHPRNRGRYNEQFF.

This clone is a singleton in its sample. V and J are TRBV30 and TRBJ1-2; D remains unclear. The CDR3 length is 11 residues. Trimming left V 2 bases short and J 8 bases short, with 9 bases between. Per the germline V gene, CDR1 is GTSNPN and CDR2 is SVGIG (reference sequence). CDR3 sequence: CAWSTGMGYTF. The CDR3 DNA follows: TGTGCCTGGAGTACGGGGATGGGCTACACCTTC.

A few counts support this clone. The chain has TRBV14 and TRBJ2-3; D is unclear. The V end was cut by 6 bases, the J end by 1 base, with 8 bases between. The CDR3 runs to 13 residues. Germline V CDR1 and CDR2: SGHDN, FVKESK. CDR3 sequence: CASRRLGTDTQYF. The CDR3 DNA follows: TGTGCCAGCAGGCGACTGGGCACAGATACGCAGTATTTT. The complete variable domain, with remaining parts taken from reference TRBV14 and TRBJ2-3, reads EAGVTQFPSHSVIEKGQTVTLRCDPISGHDNLYWYRRVMGKEIKFLLHFVKESKQDESGMPNNRFLAERTGGTYSTLKVQPAELEDSGVYFCASRRLGTDTQYFGPGTRLTVL.

With respect to this clone: At one boundary the junction diverges from the germline segment, which might be a read error. V is TRBV29-1 and J is TRBJ2-6; TRBD1 matches 7 bases. CDR3 size: 16 residues. Germline CDR1 reads SQVTM; CDR2 reads ANQGSEA. The CDR3 bases are TGCAGCGTTGAAGGGACAGGTGACTCTGGGGCCAACGGCCTGACTTTC. This gives the protein CSVEGTGDSGANGLTF.

The chain links TRBV7-8 to TRBJ1-2; D remains ambiguous. Germline loops: CDR1 SGHVS, CDR2 FQNEAQ. The CDR3 is made up of 15 amino acids. V was clipped by 1 base and J by 2 bases, with 11 bases between them. The CDR3 sequence: CASSLGSVSNYGYTF. The DNA for the CDR3 is TGTGCCAGCAGCTTAGGATCGGTCTCGAACTATGGCTACACCTTC.

The sample holds one count of this clone. This sequence joins TRBV29-1 and TRBJ2-5, with D possibly matching TRBD2 (6 bases). The CDR3 has 12 amino acids. The ends were cut back, 2 bases at V and 10 bases at J, with 14 bases in the middle. Germline V gene lookup returns CDR1 SQVTM and CDR2 ANQGSEA. The DNA for the CDR3 is TGCAGCGTTGAATTTTCAGGGCGGGGCCAGTACTTC. It specifies CSVEFSGRGQYF.

This rearrangement joins TRBV7-2 to TRBJ1-3; weak D call: TRBD1 (5 bases). CDR1 and CDR2 (germline): SGHTA, FQGNSA. The CDR3 loop spans 16 amino acids. The V end lost 5 bases, the J end lost 4 bases, and 18 bases lay between the germline ends. The CDR3 DNA reads TGTGCCAGCAGCCCGAAGGACAAGCAGGTCGGAAACACCATATATTTT. The encoded protein is CASSPKDKQVGNTIYF.

There are a few counts of this clone. This chain joins TRBV7-2 and TRBJ2-2, with 9 bases identical to TRBD1. The CDR3 consists of 17 residues. In germline, CDR1 is SGHTA, CDR2 FQGNSA. Trimming took 1 base from V and 4 from J; bases not matched to a gene: 7. The CDR3 sequence: CASSLDPGQGRTGELFF. The CDR3 DNA reads as TGTGCCAGCAGCTTAGACCCGGGACAGGGTCGCACCGGGGAGCTGTTTTTT.

This clone has only a few counts. This chain connects TRBV2 to TRBJ2-7; D remains unclear. V gave up 7 bases and J gave up 2 bases, with 9 bases separating them. The CDR3 loop spans 12 amino acids. Germline-derived CDR1 and CDR2 are SNHLY and FYNNEI. The CDR3 here is CASNDFPYEQYF. DNA of the CDR3: TGTGCCAGCAATGACTTCCCCTACGAGCAGTACTTC.